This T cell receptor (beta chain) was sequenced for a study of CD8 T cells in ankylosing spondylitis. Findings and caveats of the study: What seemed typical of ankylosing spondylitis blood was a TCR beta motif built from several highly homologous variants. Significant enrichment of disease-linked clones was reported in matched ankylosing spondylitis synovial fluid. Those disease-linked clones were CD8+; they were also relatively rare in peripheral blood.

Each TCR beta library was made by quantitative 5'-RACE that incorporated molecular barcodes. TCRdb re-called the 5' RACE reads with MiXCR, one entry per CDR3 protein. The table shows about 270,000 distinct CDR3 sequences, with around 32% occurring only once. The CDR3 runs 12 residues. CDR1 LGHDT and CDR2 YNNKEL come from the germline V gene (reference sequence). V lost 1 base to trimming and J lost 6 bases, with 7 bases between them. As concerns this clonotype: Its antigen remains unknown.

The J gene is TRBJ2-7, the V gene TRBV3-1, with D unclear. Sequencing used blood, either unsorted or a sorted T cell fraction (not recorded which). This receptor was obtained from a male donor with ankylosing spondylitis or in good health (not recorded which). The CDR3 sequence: CASSQVRGEQYF. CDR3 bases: TGTGCCAGCAGCCAAGTCCGAGGCGAGCAGTACTTC.